This T cell receptor (beta chain) was observed in a study of beta chain features in type 1 diabetes. The authors took one heparinised blood draw, averaging approximately 120 mL, from each donor. This clone was counted a few times. Its antigen is still unknown. Overall study findings and caveats: The naive, central memory and Treg TCRB repertoires showed an apparent similarity that was greater among patients than among healthy donors. A moderate, significant TCRB CDR3 shortening appeared in type 1 diabetes across four CD4+ subsets. At VDJ recombination sites, type 1 diabetes patients had fewer insertions and more deleted nucleotides.

The authors reverse transcribed all of the isolated RNA, so sequencing captured expressed TCRB transcripts. Profiling relied on immunoSEQ multiplex PCR, and the TCRdb table lists in-frame clones only, not all of them. The sample includes more than 250,000 clones, less than 30% of them seen just once. The sample consisted of naive CD4+ T cells from blood. This clonotype originated in a woman aged 30 to 39 with type 1 diabetes.

Here the CDR3 reads CASSNLAGGKYNEQFF. The CDR3 DNA is TGCGCCAGCAGTAACCTAGCGGGAGGGAAATACAATGAGCAGTTCTTC. This chain uses TRBV4-1 with TRBJ2-1, with 12 bases matching TRBD2. V was pared by 6 bases and J by 4 bases, with 7 bases of the junction left unmatched. Germline CDR1 reads MGHRA; CDR2 reads YSYEKL. The CDR3 sequence is 16 residues long.